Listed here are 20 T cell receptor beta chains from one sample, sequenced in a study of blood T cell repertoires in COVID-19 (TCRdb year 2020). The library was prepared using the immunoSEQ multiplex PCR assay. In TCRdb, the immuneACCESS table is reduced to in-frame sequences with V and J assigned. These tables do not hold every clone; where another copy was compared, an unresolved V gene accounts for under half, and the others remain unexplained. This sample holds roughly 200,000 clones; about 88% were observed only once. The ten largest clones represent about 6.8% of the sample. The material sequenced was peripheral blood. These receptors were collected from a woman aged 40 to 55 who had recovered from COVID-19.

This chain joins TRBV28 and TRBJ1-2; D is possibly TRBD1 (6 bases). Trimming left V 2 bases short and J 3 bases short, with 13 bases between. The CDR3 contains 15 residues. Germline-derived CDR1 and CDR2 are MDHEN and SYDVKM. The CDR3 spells CASSLPGTQHYGYTF. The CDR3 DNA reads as TGTGCCAGCAGTTTACCCGGGACACAGCACTATGGCTACACCTTC.

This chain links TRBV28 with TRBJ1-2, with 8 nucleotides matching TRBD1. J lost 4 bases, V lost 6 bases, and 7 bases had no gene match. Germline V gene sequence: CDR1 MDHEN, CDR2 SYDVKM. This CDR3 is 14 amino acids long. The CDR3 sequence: CASSTTGEIYGYTF. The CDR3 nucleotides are TGTGCCAGCAGCACGACAGGGGAAATCTATGGCTACACCTTC.

CDR3 DNA sequence: TGTGCCAGCAGCAGCCACCAGCGGGCATTCGAGCAGTACTTC. Translating gives CASSSHQRAFEQYF. The chain carries TRBV5-4 and TRBJ2-7; D is possibly TRBD2 (6 bases). This CDR3 contains 14 residues. Trimming left V 4 bases short and J 6 bases short, with 17 bases between. In germline, CDR1 is SGHNT, CDR2 YYREEE (reference sequence).

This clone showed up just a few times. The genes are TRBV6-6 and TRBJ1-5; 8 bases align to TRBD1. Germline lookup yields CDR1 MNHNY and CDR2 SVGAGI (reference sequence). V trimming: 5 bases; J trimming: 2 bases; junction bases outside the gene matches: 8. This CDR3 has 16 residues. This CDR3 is CASSISTGGGNQPQHF. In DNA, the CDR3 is TGTGCCAGCAGTATATCAACAGGGGGGGGCAATCAGCCCCAGCATTTT.

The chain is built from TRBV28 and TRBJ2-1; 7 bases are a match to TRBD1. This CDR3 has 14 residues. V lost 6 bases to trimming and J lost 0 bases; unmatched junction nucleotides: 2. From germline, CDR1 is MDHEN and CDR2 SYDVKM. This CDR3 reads CASRGTVSYNEQFF. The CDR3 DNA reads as TGTGCCAGCAGAGGGACAGTCTCCTACAATGAGCAGTTCTTC.

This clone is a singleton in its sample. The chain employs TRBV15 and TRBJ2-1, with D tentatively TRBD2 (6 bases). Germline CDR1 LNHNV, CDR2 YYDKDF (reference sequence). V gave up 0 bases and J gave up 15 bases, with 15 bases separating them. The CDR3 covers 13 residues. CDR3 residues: CATSRDEGWEAFF. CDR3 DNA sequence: TGTGCCACCAGCAGAGATGAGGGATGGGAGGCGTTCTTC.

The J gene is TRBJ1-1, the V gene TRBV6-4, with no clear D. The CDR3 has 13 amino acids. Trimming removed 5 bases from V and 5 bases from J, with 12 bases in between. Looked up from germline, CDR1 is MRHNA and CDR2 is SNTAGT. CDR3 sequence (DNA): TGTGCCAGCAGTAGGCAGGCCAGGACTGAAGCTTTCTTT. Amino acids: CASSRQARTEAFF.

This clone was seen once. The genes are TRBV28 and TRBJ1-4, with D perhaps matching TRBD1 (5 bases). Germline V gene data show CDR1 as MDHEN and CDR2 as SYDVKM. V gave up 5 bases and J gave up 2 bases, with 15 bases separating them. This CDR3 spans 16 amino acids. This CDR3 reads CASSDLGRQTNEKLFF. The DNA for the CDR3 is TGTGCCAGCAGTGATCTGGGTAGACAGACTAATGAAAAACTGTTTTTT.

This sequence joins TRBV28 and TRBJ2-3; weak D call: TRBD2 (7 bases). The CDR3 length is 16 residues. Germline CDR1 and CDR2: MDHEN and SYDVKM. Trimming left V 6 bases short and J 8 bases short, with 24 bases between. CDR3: CASREGGSGIVGTQYF. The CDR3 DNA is TGTGCCAGCAGGGAGGGGGGGTCAGGTATTGTAGGTACGCAGTATTTT.

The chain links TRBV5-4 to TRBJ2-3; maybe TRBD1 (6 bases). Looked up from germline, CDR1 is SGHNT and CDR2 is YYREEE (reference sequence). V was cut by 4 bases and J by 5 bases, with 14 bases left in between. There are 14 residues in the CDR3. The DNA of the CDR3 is TGTGCCAGCAGCACCAACGTACAGGGAGATACGCAGTATTTT. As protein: CASSTNVQGDTQYF.

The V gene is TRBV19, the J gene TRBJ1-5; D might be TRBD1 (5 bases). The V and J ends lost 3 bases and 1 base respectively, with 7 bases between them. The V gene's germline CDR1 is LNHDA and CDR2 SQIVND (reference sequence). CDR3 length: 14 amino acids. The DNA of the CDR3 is TGTGCCAGTAGTATCGACAGAAGCAATCAGCCCCAGCATTTT. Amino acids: CASSIDRSNQPQHF. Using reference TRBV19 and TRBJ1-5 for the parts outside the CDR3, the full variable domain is DGGITQSPKYLFRKEGQNVTLSCEQNLNHDAMYWYRQDPGQGLRLIYYSQIVNDFQKGDIAEGYSVSREKKESFPLTVTSAQKNPTAFYLCASSIDRSNQPQHFGDGTRLSIL.

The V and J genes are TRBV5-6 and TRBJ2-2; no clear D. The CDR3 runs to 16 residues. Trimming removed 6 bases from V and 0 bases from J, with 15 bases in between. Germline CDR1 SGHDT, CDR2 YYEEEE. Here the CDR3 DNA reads TGTGCCAGCACCCTGGCGGTCGGAGCGAACACCGGGGAGCTGTTTTTT. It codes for CASTLAVGANTGELFF.

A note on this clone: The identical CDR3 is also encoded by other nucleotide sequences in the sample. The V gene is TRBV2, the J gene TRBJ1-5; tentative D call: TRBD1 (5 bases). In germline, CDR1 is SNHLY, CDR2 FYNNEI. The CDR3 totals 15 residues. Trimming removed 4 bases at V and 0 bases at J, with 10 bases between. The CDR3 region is CASSAQGLSNQPQHF. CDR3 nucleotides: TGTGCCAGCAGTGCCCAGGGTCTTAGCAATCAGCCCCAGCATTTT.

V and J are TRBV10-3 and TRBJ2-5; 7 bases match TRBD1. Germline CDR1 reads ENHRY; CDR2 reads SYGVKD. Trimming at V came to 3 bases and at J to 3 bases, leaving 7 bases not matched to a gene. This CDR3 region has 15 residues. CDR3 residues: CAISDPTGAKETQYF. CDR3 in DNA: TGTGCCATCAGTGACCCTACAGGGGCGAAAGAGACCCAGTACTTC.

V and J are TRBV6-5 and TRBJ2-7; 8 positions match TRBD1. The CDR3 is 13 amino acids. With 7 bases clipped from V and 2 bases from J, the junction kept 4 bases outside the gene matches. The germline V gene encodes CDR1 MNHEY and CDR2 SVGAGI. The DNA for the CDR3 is TGTGCCAGCAAGGGACAGGCCACCTACGAGCAGTACTTC. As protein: CASKGQATYEQYF.

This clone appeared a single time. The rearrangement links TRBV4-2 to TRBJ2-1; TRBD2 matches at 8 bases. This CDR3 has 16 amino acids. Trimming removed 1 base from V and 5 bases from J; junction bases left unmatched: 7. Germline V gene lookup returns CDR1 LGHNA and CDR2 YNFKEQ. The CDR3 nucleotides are TGTGCCAGCAGCCAAGTGGCCGGGGGGGTCGACAATGAGCAGTTCTTC. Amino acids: CASSQVAGGVDNEQFF.

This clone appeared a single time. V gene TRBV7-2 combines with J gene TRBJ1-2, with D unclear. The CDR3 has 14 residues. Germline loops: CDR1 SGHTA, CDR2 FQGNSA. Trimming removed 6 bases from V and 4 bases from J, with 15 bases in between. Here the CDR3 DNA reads TGTGCCAGCAGAGGCGAGGGCCTTCGCTATGGCTACACCTTC. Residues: CASRGEGLRYGYTF.

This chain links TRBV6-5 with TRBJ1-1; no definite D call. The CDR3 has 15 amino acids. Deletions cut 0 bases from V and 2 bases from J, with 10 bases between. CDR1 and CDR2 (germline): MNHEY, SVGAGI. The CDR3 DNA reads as TGTGCCAGCAGTTACTCGACCACTACAAACACTGAAGCTTTCTTT. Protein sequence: CASSYSTTTNTEAFF.

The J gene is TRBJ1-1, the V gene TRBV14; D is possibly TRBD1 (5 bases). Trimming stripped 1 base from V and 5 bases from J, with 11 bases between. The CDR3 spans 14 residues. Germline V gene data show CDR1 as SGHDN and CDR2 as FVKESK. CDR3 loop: CASSQVRGGTEAFF. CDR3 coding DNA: TGTGCCAGCAGCCAAGTTCGGGGGGGTACTGAAGCTTTCTTT.

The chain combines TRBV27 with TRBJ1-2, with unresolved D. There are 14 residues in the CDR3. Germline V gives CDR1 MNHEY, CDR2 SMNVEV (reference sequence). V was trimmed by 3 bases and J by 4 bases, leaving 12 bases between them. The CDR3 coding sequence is TGTGCCAGCAGTTTCCGACCGGGGAGCTATGGCTACACCTTC. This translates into CASSFRPGSYGYTF.